One TCR beta chain is described in this entry. The antigen remains undetermined. The sample is drawn from a study of somatic mutations in cytotoxic T cells in rheumatoid arthritis. Study-wide points: Nothing was done to adjust for multiple comparisons when TRBV07 showed up slightly less in rheumatoid arthritis patients. Over 20% of CD8+ cells belonged to the largest CD8+ clone in about an eighth of the roughly 60 patients.

V was clipped by 0 bases and J by 8 bases; unmatched bases: 11. CDR1 and CDR2 from the germline V gene are SNHLY and FYNNEI. This CDR3 comprises 17 residues. Produced via immunoSEQ multiplex PCR; TCRdb's table is partial and in-frame only. The table has about 18,000 clones, roughly 80% seen once; the top ten hold roughly a tenth. Input material: CD8+ T cells sorted from blood. This TCR came from a woman in her 50s in good health. This chain uses TRBV2 with TRBJ1-4, with 8 bases identical to TRBD1. CDR3 sequence (DNA): TGTGCCAGCAGTGAAGCGCCTCAGGGGGCCCTTGGGGAAAAACTGTTTTTT. Encoded protein: CASSEAPQGALGEKLFF.